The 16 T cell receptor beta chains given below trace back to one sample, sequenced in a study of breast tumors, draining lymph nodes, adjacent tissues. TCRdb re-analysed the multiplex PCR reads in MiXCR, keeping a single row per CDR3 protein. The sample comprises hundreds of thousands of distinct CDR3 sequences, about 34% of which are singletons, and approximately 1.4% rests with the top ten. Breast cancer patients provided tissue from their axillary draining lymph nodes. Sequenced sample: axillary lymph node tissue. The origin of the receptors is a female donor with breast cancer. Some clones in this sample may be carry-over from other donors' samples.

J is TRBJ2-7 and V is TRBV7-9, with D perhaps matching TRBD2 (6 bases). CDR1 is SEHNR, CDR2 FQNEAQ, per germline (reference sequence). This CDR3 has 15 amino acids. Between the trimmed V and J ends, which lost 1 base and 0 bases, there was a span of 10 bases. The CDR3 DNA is TGTGCCAGCAGCTTAGGCGGGATTAGCTCCTACGAGCAGTACTTC. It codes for CASSLGGISSYEQYF.

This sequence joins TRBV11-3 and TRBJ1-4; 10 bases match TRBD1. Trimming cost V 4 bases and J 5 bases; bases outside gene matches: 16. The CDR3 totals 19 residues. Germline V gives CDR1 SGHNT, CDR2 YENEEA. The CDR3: CASSYSGTGVTVNNEKLFF. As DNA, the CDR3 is TGTGCCAGCAGCTACTCCGGGACAGGGGTCACCGTGAACAATGAAAAACTGTTTTTT.

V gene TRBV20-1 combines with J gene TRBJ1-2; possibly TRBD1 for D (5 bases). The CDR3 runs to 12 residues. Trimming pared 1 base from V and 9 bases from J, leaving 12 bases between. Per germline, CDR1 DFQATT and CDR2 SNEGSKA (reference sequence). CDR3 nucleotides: TGCAGTGCTAGAGGGGGGACTAGCAGCTACACCTTC. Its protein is CSARGGTSSYTF.

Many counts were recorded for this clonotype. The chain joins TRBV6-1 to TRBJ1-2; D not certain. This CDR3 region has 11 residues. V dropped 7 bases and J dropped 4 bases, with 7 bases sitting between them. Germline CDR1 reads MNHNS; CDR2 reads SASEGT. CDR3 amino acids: CASTLGYGYTF. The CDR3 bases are TGTGCCAGCACGCTCGGCTATGGCTACACCTTC.

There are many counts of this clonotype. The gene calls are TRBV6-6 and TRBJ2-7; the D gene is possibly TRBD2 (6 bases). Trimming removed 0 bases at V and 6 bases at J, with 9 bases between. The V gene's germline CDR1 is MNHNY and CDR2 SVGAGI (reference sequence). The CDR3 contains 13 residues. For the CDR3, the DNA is TGTGCCAGCAGTTACTCCCGACTAGTCGAGCAGTACTTC. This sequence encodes CASSYSRLVEQYF.

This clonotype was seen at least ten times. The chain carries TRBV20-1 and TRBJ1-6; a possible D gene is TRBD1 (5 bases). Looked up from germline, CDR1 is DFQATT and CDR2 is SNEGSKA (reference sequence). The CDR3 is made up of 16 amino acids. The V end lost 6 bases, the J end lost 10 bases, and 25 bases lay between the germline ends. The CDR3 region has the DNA TGCAGTGCATGGGGACCGGGCGTTTTTGACAACTCACCCCTCCACTTT. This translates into CSAWGPGVFDNSPLHF.

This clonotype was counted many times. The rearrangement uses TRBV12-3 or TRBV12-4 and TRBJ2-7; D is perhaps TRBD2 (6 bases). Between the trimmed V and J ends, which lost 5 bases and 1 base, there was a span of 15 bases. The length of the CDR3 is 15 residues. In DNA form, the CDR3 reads TGTGCCAGCAGTGATCTGGGGGGAGTATCCTACGAGCAGTACTTC. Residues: CASSDLGGVSYEQYF.

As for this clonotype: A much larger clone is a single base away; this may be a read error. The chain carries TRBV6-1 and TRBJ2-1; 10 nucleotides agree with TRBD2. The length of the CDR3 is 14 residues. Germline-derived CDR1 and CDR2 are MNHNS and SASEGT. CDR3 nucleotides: TGTGCCAGCAGTAGTCTAGCGGGAGTAAATGAGCAGTCCTTC. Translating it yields CASSSLAGVNEQSF.

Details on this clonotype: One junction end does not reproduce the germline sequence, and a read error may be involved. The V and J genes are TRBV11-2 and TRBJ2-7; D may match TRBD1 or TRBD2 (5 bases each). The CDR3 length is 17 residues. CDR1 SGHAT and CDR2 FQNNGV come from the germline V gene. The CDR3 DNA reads TGTGCCTGCAGCTTGACAATGGGACCGCTCCCCACCTACGAGCAGTACTTC. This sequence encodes CACSLTMGPLPTYEQYF.

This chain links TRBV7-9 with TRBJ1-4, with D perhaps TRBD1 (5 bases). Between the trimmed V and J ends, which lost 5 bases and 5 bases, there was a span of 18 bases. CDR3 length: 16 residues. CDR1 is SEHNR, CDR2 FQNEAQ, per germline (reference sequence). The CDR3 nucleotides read TGTGCCAGCAGCGGAGGGGAGGCAGGGATCAATGAAAAACTGTTTTTT. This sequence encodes CASSGGEAGINEKLFF.

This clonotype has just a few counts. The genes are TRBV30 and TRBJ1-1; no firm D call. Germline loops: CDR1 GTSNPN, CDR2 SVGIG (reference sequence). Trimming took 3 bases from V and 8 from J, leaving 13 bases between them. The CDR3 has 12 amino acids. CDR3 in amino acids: CAWSAMRVEAFF. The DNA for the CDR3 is TGTGCCTGGAGCGCCATGCGGGTAGAAGCTTTCTTT.

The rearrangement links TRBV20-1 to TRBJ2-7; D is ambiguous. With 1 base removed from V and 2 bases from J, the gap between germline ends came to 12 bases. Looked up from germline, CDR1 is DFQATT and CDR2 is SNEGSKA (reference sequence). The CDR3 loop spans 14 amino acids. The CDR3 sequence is CSARAGQITYEQYF. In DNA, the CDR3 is TGCAGTGCTAGAGCGGGCCAAATCACCTACGAGCAGTACTTC.

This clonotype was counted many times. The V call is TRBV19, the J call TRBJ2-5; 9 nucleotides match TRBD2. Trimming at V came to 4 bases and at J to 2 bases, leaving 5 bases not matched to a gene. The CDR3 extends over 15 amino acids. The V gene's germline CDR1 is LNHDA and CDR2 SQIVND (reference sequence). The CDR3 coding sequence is TGTGCCAGTAGTAGCGGGAGGGCCGTACAAGAGACCCAGTACTTC. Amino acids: CASSSGRAVQETQYF.

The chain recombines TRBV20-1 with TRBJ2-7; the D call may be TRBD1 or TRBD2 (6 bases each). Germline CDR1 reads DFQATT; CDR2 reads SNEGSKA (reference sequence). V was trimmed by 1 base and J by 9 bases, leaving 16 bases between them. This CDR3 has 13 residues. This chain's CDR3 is CSARARGEYMQYF. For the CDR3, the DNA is TGCAGTGCTAGAGCTAGGGGGGAGTACATGCAGTACTTC.

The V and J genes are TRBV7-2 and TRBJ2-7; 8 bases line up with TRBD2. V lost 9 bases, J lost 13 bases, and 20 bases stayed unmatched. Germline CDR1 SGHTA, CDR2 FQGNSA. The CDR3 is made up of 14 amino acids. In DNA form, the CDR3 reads TGTGCCAGGAGTAGCACCAGCGGGAGCCCTGGCCACTACTTC. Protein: CARSSTSGSPGHYF.

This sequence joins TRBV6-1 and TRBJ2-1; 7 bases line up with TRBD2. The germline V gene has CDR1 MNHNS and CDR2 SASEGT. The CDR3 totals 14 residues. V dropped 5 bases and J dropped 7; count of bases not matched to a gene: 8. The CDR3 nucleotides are TGTGCCAGCAGTCAACGAGGGACTACAAATGAGCAGTTCTTC. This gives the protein CASSQRGTTNEQFF.